One sample yielded the 3 T cell receptor beta chains listed below, sequenced in a study of T-cell memory formation after mild COVID-19. In TCRdb, the 5' RACE reads were re-called with MiXCR into one record per CDR3 protein. The table includes 470,000 or so distinct CDR3 sequences, over 15% detected once. The material sequenced was PBMCs or a T cell subset sorted from them (not recorded which). The receptors come from a man younger than 30 who had mild COVID-19 (a few samples of this study predate the infection). Cell type and time point are not known.

This clonotype has just a few counts. The CDR3 loop is CASSLELRAAGDTQYF. The CDR3 DNA is TGTGCCAGCAGCTTAGAGCTTCGGGCAGCGGGGGATACGCAGTATTTT. The gene calls are TRBV7-2 and TRBJ2-3; 7 nucleotides agree with TRBD2. CDR1 is SGHTA and CDR2 is FQGNSA in the germline V gene. The CDR3 runs to 16 residues. The ends lost 1 base at V and 6 bases at J; junction bases unmatched: 10. The whole variable domain, filled in from reference TRBV7-2 and TRBJ2-3, reads GAGVSQSPSNKVTEKGKDVELRCDPISGHTALYWYRQSLGQGLEFLIYFQGNSAPDKSGLPSDRFSAERTGGSVSTLTIQRTQQEDSAVYLCASSLELRAAGDTQYFGPGTRLTVL.

The chain's CDR3 is CARRLEQYV. In nucleotides, the CDR3 is TGTGCCAGACGGCTCGAGCAGTACGTC. J is TRBJ2-7 and V is TRBV19; no clear D gene. Trimming removed 9 bases from V and 6 bases from J, with 6 bases in between. Germline loops: CDR1 LNHDA, CDR2 SQIVND (reference sequence). This CDR3 has 9 amino acids.

This clonotype showed up just a few times. The gene calls are TRBV4-3 and TRBJ1-3; D uncertain. The germline CDR1 and CDR2 sequences are LGHNA and YSLEER. The V gene lost 4 bases and the J gene lost 8 bases, with 18 bases spanning the gap. The length of the CDR3 is 15 residues. The chain's CDR3 is CASSPLPASEDTIYF. CDR3 DNA sequence: TGCGCCAGCAGCCCCCTACCAGCCTCCGAGGACACCATATATTTT.